The next 31 T cell receptor beta chains were all read from a single sample in a study of blood T cell repertoires in COVID-19 (dated by TCRdb to the early 2020s). Receptors were amplified or captured by the immunoSEQ multiplex PCR assay. TCRdb re-hosts the immuneACCESS table, in-frame sequences only. Its copies lack some clones; in the studies checked, an unresolved V gene accounts for under half of them, and the cause for the rest is not known. In this sample the table shows 95,000 to 150,000 clones, 80% to 90% of which occur a single time. Under 35% of the sample rests with the top ten. The sample taken for sequencing was peripheral blood. The receptors originated from a man in his 70s with active or convalescent COVID-19.

This clone has only one observation. The chain joins TRBV6-5 to TRBJ2-5; 9 bases map to TRBD1. The CDR3 is made up of 14 amino acids. Germline CDR1 is MNHEY and CDR2 is SVGAGI. Trimming took 9 bases from V and 4 from J; bases not matched to a gene: 9. The CDR3: CASSGQGNAETQYF. DNA for the CDR3: TGTGCCAGTTCGGGACAGGGTAACGCAGAGACCCAGTACTTC.

V gene TRBV27 combines with J gene TRBJ2-1; the D gene is possibly TRBD2 (5 bases). Germline V gene sequence: CDR1 MNHEY, CDR2 SMNVEV (reference sequence). The CDR3 covers 15 residues. Trimming stripped 1 base from V and 1 base from J, with 8 bases between. In DNA form, the CDR3 reads TGTGCCAGCAGTTTATTTCCGGGATCCTACAATGAGCAGTTCTTC. It encodes CASSLFPGSYNEQFF.

The chain uses TRBV28 and TRBJ1-4, with a possible D match to TRBD1 (6 bases). Germline CDR1 is MDHEN and CDR2 is SYDVKM. V lost 3 bases and J 7 bases, leaving 15 bases between the germline ends. This CDR3 is built from 15 residues. The CDR3 spells CASSLSSGGGEKLFF. The CDR3 DNA sequence: TGTGCCAGCAGTTTGTCCTCGGGAGGGGGTGAAAAACTGTTTTTT.

The J gene is TRBJ2-7, the V gene TRBV28, with TRBD2 matching over 10 bases. V dropped 6 bases and J dropped 3; count of bases not matched to a gene: 2. The CDR3 runs to 13 residues. Germline V gene lookup returns CDR1 MDHEN and CDR2 SYDVKM. CDR3 sequence reads: CASRLAGGYEQYF. The CDR3 DNA reads TGTGCCAGCAGGTTAGCGGGAGGCTACGAGCAGTACTTC. The full variable domain, its missing parts supplied by reference TRBV28 and TRBJ2-7, is DVKVTQSSRYLVKRTGEKVFLECVQDMDHENMFWYRQDPGLGLRLIYFSYDVKMKEKGDIPEGYSVSREKKERFSLILESASTNQTSMYLCASRLAGGYEQYFGPGTRLTVT.

The chain uses TRBV5-1 and TRBJ2-7, with D maybe TRBD2 (6 bases). The CDR3 sequence is 15 residues long. V lost 3 bases and J 4 bases, leaving 17 bases between the germline ends. Germline V CDR1 and CDR2: SGHRS, YFSETQ. The CDR3 nucleotides read TGCGCCAGCAGCTCACCTGGTCTAGCGACTTACGAGCAGTACTTC. This gives the protein CASSSPGLATYEQYF. The full variable domain, with the rest looked up from reference TRBV5-1 and TRBJ2-7, is KAGVTQTPRYLIKTRGQQVTLSCSPISGHRSVSWYQQTPGQGLQFLFEYFSETQRNKGNFPGRFSGRQFSNSRSEMNVSTLELGDSALYLCASSSPGLATYEQYFGPGTRLTVT.

The rearrangement links TRBV10-3 to TRBJ2-7, with D possibly matching TRBD2 (6 bases). The CDR3 has 13 amino acids. V shed 6 bases and J shed 0 bases, with 9 bases lying between them. Germline CDR1 is ENHRY and CDR2 is SYGVKD. The CDR3: CAIRGLSSYEQYF. CDR3 nucleotides: TGTGCCATCAGGGGACTTAGCTCCTACGAGCAGTACTTC.

This sequence joins TRBV5-8 and TRBJ1-2; 9 bases are shared with TRBD1. This CDR3 spans 15 amino acids. After removal of 4 bases from V and 4 bases from J, the junction contained 8 bases not matched to a gene. Germline V lookup: CDR1 SGHTS, CDR2 YDEGEE. CDR3: CASSRTGDPGYGYTF. CDR3 nucleotides: TGTGCCAGCAGCCGGACAGGGGACCCCGGCTATGGCTACACCTTC.

The gene calls are TRBV16 and TRBJ1-3; D possibly corresponds to TRBD1 (5 bases). Trimming took 0 bases from V and 0 from J, leaving 9 bases between them. The CDR3 spans 16 residues. Germline values: CDR1 KGHSY, CDR2 FQNENV. The CDR3 loop reads CASSQSTGGSGNTIYF. CDR3 nucleotides: TGTGCCAGCAGCCAATCGACGGGGGGCTCTGGAAACACCATATATTTT.

This chain joins TRBV21-1 and TRBJ1-6; the listed D gene, TRBD1, was not tested against the DNA. TRBV21-1 is listed as a pseudogene. The CDR3 is made up of 16 amino acids. CDR3 nucleotides: TGTGCCAGCAGCAAAGACGGAGCGGGACAGGCGTCACCCCTCCACTTT. This gives the protein CASSKDGAGQASPLHF.

The chain combines TRBV19 with TRBJ2-3, with 10 nucleotides matching TRBD1. V lost 4 bases, J lost 0 bases, and 7 bases stayed unmatched. CDR1 is LNHDA, CDR2 SQIVND, per germline (reference sequence). This CDR3 has 17 amino acids. This chain's CDR3 is CASSRNDRGPSTDTQYF. Here the CDR3 DNA reads TGTGCCAGTAGTAGGAACGACAGGGGGCCTAGCACAGATACGCAGTATTTT.

The gene calls are TRBV5-5 and TRBJ1-1; tentative D call: TRBD1 (6 bases). This CDR3 comprises 17 residues. From germline, CDR1 is SGHKS and CDR2 YYEKEE (reference sequence). V shed 1 base and J shed 0 bases, with 16 bases lying between them. The chain's CDR3 is CASSLTGSKILNTEAFF. CDR3 in DNA: TGTGCCAGCAGCTTGACAGGGTCGAAAATCCTGAACACTGAAGCTTTCTTT.

The CDR3, as DNA: TGTGCCAGCAGTGAAAGGGCTAGCGGGAGTAATAGGGGTACGCAGTATTTT. Translating it yields CASSERASGSNRGTQYF. The V gene is TRBV6-1, the J gene TRBJ2-3; TRBD2 agrees at 10 bases. V lost 2 bases, J lost 8 bases, and 13 bases stayed unmatched. The CDR3 contains 17 residues. Germline lookup yields CDR1 MNHNS and CDR2 SASEGT.

The V gene is TRBV28, the J gene TRBJ1-2; no clear D. With 4 bases removed from V and 4 bases from J, the gap between germline ends came to 7 bases. CDR3 length: 12 residues. Germline-derived CDR1 and CDR2 are MDHEN and SYDVKM. The CDR3 here is CASSSGIYGYTF. Here the CDR3 DNA reads TGTGCCAGCAGTTCCGGGATCTATGGCTACACCTTC.

For the CDR3, the DNA is TGTGCCAGCAGTTTATTGACAGGGGGCCCCAATCAGCCCCAGCATTTT. It encodes CASSLLTGGPNQPQHF. The gene calls are TRBV28 and TRBJ1-5; 10 nucleotides line up with TRBD1. The trim removed 1 base at V and 3 bases at J, leaving 3 bases unmatched. The CDR3 has 16 residues. Germline V gives CDR1 MDHEN, CDR2 SYDVKM.

V gene TRBV18 combines with J gene TRBJ1-1; D is perhaps TRBD1 (5 bases). Germline V CDR1 and CDR2: KGHSH, LQKENI. This CDR3 is built from 15 residues. V was clipped by 2 bases and J by 6 bases, with 16 bases between them. The CDR3: CASSPEQGISAEAFF. As DNA, the CDR3 is TGTGCCAGCTCACCAGAGCAGGGTATATCTGCTGAAGCTTTCTTT.

This rearrangement joins TRBV2 to TRBJ2-2; maybe TRBD2 (6 bases). Germline V gene sequence: CDR1 SNHLY, CDR2 FYNNEI. The CDR3 sequence is 14 residues long. Trimming cost V 6 bases and J 5 bases, with 13 bases left between them. The CDR3 spells CASSRRRGTGELFF. The CDR3 nucleotides read TGTGCCAGCAGCCGCAGGAGGGGTACCGGGGAGCTGTTTTTT.

This rearrangement joins TRBV6-5 to TRBJ1-1; tentative D call: TRBD1 (6 bases). The CDR3 contains 13 residues. V was shortened by 7 bases and J by 5 bases, with 14 bases between the two germline ends. CDR1 and CDR2 (germline): MNHEY, SVGAGI. The CDR3 nucleotides read TGTGCCAGCAAACCGGGACACTCAACTGAAGCTTTCTTT. It translates to CASKPGHSTEAFF.

This chain connects TRBV27 to TRBJ2-7; 11 bases fit TRBD1. V was clipped by 5 bases and J by 3 bases; unmatched bases: 6. This CDR3 region has 15 residues. Germline values: CDR1 MNHEY, CDR2 SMNVEV (reference sequence). CDR3 loop: CASSRRTGGHYEQYF. CDR3 coding DNA: TGTGCCAGCAGTAGGCGGACAGGGGGCCACTACGAGCAGTACTTC.

V usage is TRBV6-5 and J usage is TRBJ2-1; TRBD2 matches 9 bases. This CDR3 region has 15 residues. The germline gives CDR1 MNHEY, CDR2 SVGAGI. V shed 6 bases, J shed 6 bases, and the junction held 9 bases outside the gene matches. This chain's CDR3 is CASRSSGTTSNEQFF. CDR3 in DNA: TGTGCCAGCAGGTCTAGCGGGACTACGAGCAATGAGCAGTTCTTC.

The rearrangement joins TRBV19 to TRBJ2-5, with D unresolved. Germline CDR1 is LNHDA and CDR2 is SQIVND (reference sequence). V lost 9 bases and J lost 5, with 10 bases in between. The length of the CDR3 is 11 residues. CDR3 bases: TGTGCCAGAACCCAGAAGGAGACCCAGTACTTC. Protein sequence: CARTQKETQYF. The whole variable domain, remainder taken from reference TRBV19 and TRBJ2-5, is DGGITQSPKYLFRKEGQNVTLSCEQNLNHDAMYWYRQDPGQGLRLIYYSQIVNDFQKGDIAEGYSVSREKKESFPLTVTSAQKNPTAFYLCARTQKETQYFGPGTRLLVL.

The chain carries TRBV7-6 and TRBJ1-1, with TRBD1 identical over 9 bases. The CDR3 is 15 residues long. The ends lost 5 bases at V and 8 bases at J; junction bases unmatched: 12. Germline-derived CDR1 and CDR2 are SGHVS and FNYEAQ. The DNA for the CDR3 is TGTGCCAGCAGCCGAACCGCCGGGACAGGGAACGAAGCTTTCTTT. Its protein product is CASSRTAGTGNEAFF.

The chain employs TRBV5-1 and TRBJ2-2, with D tentatively TRBD1 (5 bases). The CDR3 is made up of 15 amino acids. Deletions cut 0 bases from V and 0 bases from J, with 6 bases between. Germline loops: CDR1 SGHRS, CDR2 YFSETQ. The CDR3 reads CASSLDRTNTGELFF. The DNA of the CDR3 is TGCGCCAGCAGCTTGGACAGGACGAACACCGGGGAGCTGTTTTTT.

This chain joins TRBV30 and TRBJ2-2; no clear D. CDR3 size: 14 residues. Germline-derived CDR1 and CDR2 are GTSNPN and SVGIG (reference sequence). V gave up 0 bases and J gave up 1 base, with 6 bases separating them. The DNA for the CDR3 is TGTGCCTGGAGTGTCGAACTGAACACCGGGGAGCTGTTTTTT. Protein product: CAWSVELNTGELFF.

The gene calls are TRBV28 and TRBJ2-1; 7 nucleotides align to TRBD2. The J segment lost 7 bases and the V segment lost 5 bases, leaving 8 bases of the junction unmatched. The length of the CDR3 is 14 residues. Per the germline V gene, CDR1 is MDHEN and CDR2 is SYDVKM. The CDR3 spells CASSPSDGGNEQFF. CDR3 coding DNA: TGTGCCAGCAGTCCGTCCGACGGGGGGAATGAGCAGTTCTTC.

The chain links TRBV7-6 to TRBJ2-1; TRBD2 agrees at 8 bases. The V gene end was trimmed by 3 bases and the J gene end by 6 bases; junction bases not matched to a gene: 7. CDR3 length: 15 residues. CDR1 and CDR2 from the germline V gene are SGHVS and FNYEAQ. The chain's CDR3 is CASSLNSGSSNEQFF. Written as DNA, the CDR3 is TGTGCCAGCAGCTTGAACAGCGGGAGTAGCAATGAGCAGTTCTTC.

V and J are TRBV19 and TRBJ1-5; TRBD1 agrees at 9 bases. CDR3 length: 17 amino acids. Germline trimming cut 0 bases from V and 4 bases from J; bases unmatched to any gene: 7. CDR1 is LNHDA and CDR2 is SQIVND in the germline V gene (reference sequence). CDR3 loop: CASSIDLGQGTNQPQHF. The CDR3 DNA reads as TGTGCCAGTAGTATAGACCTCGGACAGGGGACAAATCAGCCCCAGCATTTT.

This chain uses TRBV3-1 (or the pseudogene TRBV3-2) with TRBJ1-2, with 8 nucleotides matching TRBD1. Germline-derived CDR1 and CDR2 are LGHDT and YNNKEL (reference sequence). This CDR3 comprises 15 residues. V lost 4 bases to trimming and J lost 8 bases; unmatched junction nucleotides: 12. The CDR3 reads CASSRSGQGPVGYTF. The CDR3 bases are TGTGCCAGCAGCCGGAGTGGACAGGGTCCAGTCGGCTACACCTTC.

V and J are TRBV5-8 and TRBJ1-5, with 10 positions matching TRBD1. The V and J ends lost 4 bases and 6 bases, in that order; junction bases with no gene match: 7. CDR1 SGHTS and CDR2 YDEGEE come from the germline V gene. CDR3 size: 15 residues. The DNA of the CDR3 is TGTGCCAGCAGCCCCTCCGGGACAGGGGTTCAGCCCCAGCATTTT. It codes for CASSPSGTGVQPQHF.

The chain is built from TRBV11-3 and TRBJ2-3; the match to TRBD2 covers 14 bases. The CDR3 length is 16 residues. Germline assignment: CDR1 SGHNT and CDR2 YENEEA. J was trimmed by 1 base and V by 5 bases; bases with no gene match: 2. The CDR3 spells CASSPGLAGGTDTQYF. CDR3 sequence (DNA): TGTGCCAGCAGCCCGGGACTAGCGGGAGGCACAGATACGCAGTATTTT.

The chain carries TRBV2 and TRBJ2-2; the D gene is possibly TRBD2 (6 bases). With 9 bases removed from V and 7 bases from J, the gap between germline ends came to 15 bases. The CDR3 is made up of 13 amino acids. CDR1 and CDR2 (germline): SNHLY, FYNNEI. DNA of the CDR3: TGTGCCAGTTCTCGGGGGTGGGTCGGGGAGCTGTTTTTT. This gives the protein CASSRGWVGELFF. Looking up the rest from reference TRBV2 and TRBJ2-2 gives the full variable domain: EPEVTQTPSHQVTQMGQEVILRCVPISNHLYFYWYRQILGQKVEFLVSFYNNEISEKSEIFDDQFSVERPDGSNFTLKIRSTKLEDSAMYFCASSRGWVGELFFGEGSRLTVL.

The V and J genes are TRBV6-1 and TRBJ2-1, with a tentative D call TRBD2 (6 bases). The V and J ends lost 3 bases and 8 bases respectively, with 17 bases between them. The CDR3 runs to 15 residues. Germline V gene lookup returns CDR1 MNHNS and CDR2 SASEGT. The chain's CDR3 is CASSDASGGGDEQFF. The DNA of the CDR3 is TGTGCCAGCAGTGACGCTAGTGGTGGAGGGGATGAGCAGTTCTTC.